This T cell receptor (beta chain) was obtained from a study of early T cells in non-severe SARS-CoV-2 infection. Study background: The sequenced material was bulk RNA from unsorted whole blood, and its chains were unpaired.

Study-wide results and limits: VDJdb matching favored anti-spike CD8 responses, missing private and CD4 specificities.

V was cut by 1 base and J by 3 bases, with 18 bases left in between. Germline V gives CDR1 SQVTM, CDR2 ANQGSEA. The CDR3 spans 16 residues. This clonotype was observed a handful of times. The antigen is undetermined. Each cDNA molecule carried a unique molecular identifier. TCRdb re-called the 5' RACE reads through MiXCR, storing one row per CDR3 protein. The sample includes 50,000 to 60,000 distinct CDR3 sequences, approximately 9.9% seen only once; the top ten take less than 15%. Sequencing was done on a sample of whole blood. The chain combines TRBV29-1 with TRBJ1-2; unclear D gene. This TCR came from an adult who was a healthcare worker with PCR-confirmed SARS-CoV-2 infection or an uninfected control (not recorded which). CDR3 amino acids: CSVEVAGSRSDYGYTF. DNA for the CDR3: TGCAGCGTTGAAGTCGCAGGAAGTCGTTCTGACTATGGCTACACCTTC.